This T cell receptor beta chain appears in the sequencing data of a study of response to subunit inactivated influenza vaccine. TCRdb independently ran MiXCR on the RT-PCR reads; one entry per CDR3 protein. This repertoire shows under 950,000 distinct CDR3 sequences, 21% found once; its top ten account for 10% to 13%. CDR1 WSHSY and CDR2 SAAADI come from the germline V gene. The CDR3 extends over 10 amino acids. V lost 8 bases to trimming and J lost 7 bases, with 9 bases between them. Points from the study as a whole: Authors suggested each seasonal influenza vaccination recruits few new T cells.

A word on this clonotype: Antigen: not known.

The source material was PBMCs from blood, sampled 5 to 6 days after vaccination. This chain uses TRBV10-2 with TRBJ2-7; D uncertain. The receptor was derived from a man aged 50 to 60 who received an inactivated influenza vaccine. CDR3: CASGSREQYF. CDR3 nucleotide sequence: TGCGCCAGCGGATCGAGAGAGCAGTACTTC.